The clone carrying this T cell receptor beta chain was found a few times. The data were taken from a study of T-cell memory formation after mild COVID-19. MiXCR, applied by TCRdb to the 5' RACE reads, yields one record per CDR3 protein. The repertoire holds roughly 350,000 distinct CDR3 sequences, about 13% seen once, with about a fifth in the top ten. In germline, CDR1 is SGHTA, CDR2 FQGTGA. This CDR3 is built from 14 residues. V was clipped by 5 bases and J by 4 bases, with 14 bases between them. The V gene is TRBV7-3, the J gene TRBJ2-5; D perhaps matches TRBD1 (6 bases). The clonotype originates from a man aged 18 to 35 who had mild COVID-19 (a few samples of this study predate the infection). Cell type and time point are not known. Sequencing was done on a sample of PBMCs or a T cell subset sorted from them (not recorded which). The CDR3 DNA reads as TGTGCCAGCAGCCCCGGAAGCAGGGGAGAGACCCAGTACTTC. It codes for CASSPGSRGETQYF.